The 30 T cell receptor beta chains given below trace back to one sample, sequenced in a study of Ad26.COV2.S vaccination and SARS-CoV-2 variants. Assay: immunoSEQ multiplex PCR; the TCRdb copy retains only in-frame clones and omits some. The sample shows roughly 400,000 clones, around 92% of them seen only once. The treatment: over 15 received Ad26.COV2.S at low or high dose, single or two shots; 5 received placebo; per-sample allocation not given. Vaccine and placebo recipients were sampled on day 63 after the first injection. Material: peripheral blood, obtained in a trial of Ad26.COV2.S vaccine versus placebo. The receptors were sampled from a person between 18 and 59 years old who received the Ad26.COV2.S COVID-19 vaccine or a placebo.

This chain links TRBV4-3 with TRBJ2-2; unclear D gene. This CDR3 has 15 residues. Trimming left V 0 bases short and J 6 bases short, with 11 bases between. CDR1 and CDR2 from the germline V gene are LGHNA and YSLEER. The CDR3 DNA reads TGCGCCAGCAGCCAAGAACCATGGGGTGCCGGGGAGCTGTTTTTT. This codes for CASSQEPWGAGELFF.

J is TRBJ1-2 and V is TRBV4-3; D gene ambiguous. Looked up from germline, CDR1 is LGHNA and CDR2 is YSLEER. V lost 4 bases to trimming and J lost 3 bases, with 9 bases between them. There are 13 residues in the CDR3. The CDR3 reads CASSPTGDYGYTF. The CDR3 nucleotides are TGCGCCAGCAGCCCTACGGGCGACTATGGCTACACCTTC.

The chain employs TRBV5-5 and TRBJ2-7; TRBD1 matches 9 bases. Germline loops: CDR1 SGHKS, CDR2 YYEKEE (reference sequence). CDR3 size: 14 residues. Trimming took 4 bases from V and 3 from J; bases not matched to a gene: 5. The CDR3 region is CASSQPGQGYEQYF. The DNA for the CDR3 is TGTGCCAGCAGCCAACCGGGACAGGGCTACGAGCAGTACTTC.

The chain links TRBV20-1 to TRBJ2-1; 8 bases align to TRBD2. Germline loops: CDR1 DFQATT, CDR2 SNEGSKA (reference sequence). Trimming cost V 3 bases and J 7 bases; bases outside gene matches: 14. The CDR3 extends over 16 amino acids. The CDR3 sequence is CSASPRTGGLGNEQFF. CDR3 coding DNA: TGCAGTGCTAGTCCGCGAACGGGGGGGCTAGGGAATGAGCAGTTCTTC.

This clone was recorded at least ten times. The chain carries TRBV9 and TRBJ1-1; no reliable D call. V lost 1 base and J 1 base, leaving 8 bases between the germline ends. The germline gives CDR1 SGDLS, CDR2 YYNGEE. This CDR3 contains 14 residues. CDR3 sequence (DNA): TGTGCCAGCAGCGTAAACGTAGGGAACACTGAAGCTTTCTTT. Amino acids: CASSVNVGNTEAFF.

The chain combines TRBV28 with TRBJ2-7, with 9 positions matching TRBD2. This CDR3 is 16 amino acids long. The junction had 9 bases not matched to a gene; V was cut back by 5 bases and J by 1 base. Per germline, CDR1 MDHEN and CDR2 SYDVKM. The chain's CDR3 is CASSASGLAQSYEQYF. The CDR3 bases are TGTGCCAGCAGTGCCTCCGGACTAGCGCAGTCCTACGAGCAGTACTTC.

The genes are TRBV7-8 and TRBJ2-3, with no clear D. CDR3 length: 12 amino acids. Trimming took off 0 bases at V and 3 bases at J, with 1 base between the two ends. CDR1 is SGHVS, CDR2 FQNEAQ, per germline. CDR3 DNA: TGTGCCAGCAGCTTAGCGACAGATACGCAGTATTTT. Its protein is CASSLATDTQYF.

To note about this clone: Other DNA sequences in the sample encode the same CDR3. The rearrangement links TRBV5-1 to TRBJ2-7; 9 bases map to TRBD1. Germline V gene data show CDR1 as SGHRS and CDR2 as YFSETQ. V trimming: 0 bases; J trimming: 4 bases; junction bases outside the gene matches: 5. This CDR3 is built from 15 residues. CDR3 loop: CASSLDRGPSYEQYF. CDR3 in DNA: TGCGCCAGCAGCTTGGACAGGGGGCCCTCGTACGAGCAGTACTTC.

This chain uses TRBV11-2 with TRBJ2-1; no reliable D call. Deletions cut 2 bases from V and 8 bases from J, with 10 bases between. This CDR3 comprises 13 residues. Germline lookup yields CDR1 SGHAT and CDR2 FQNNGV. The CDR3 here is CASSLRALDEQFF. Written as DNA, the CDR3 is TGTGCCAGCAGCTTAAGGGCTCTCGATGAGCAGTTCTTC. Looking up the rest from reference TRBV11-2 and TRBJ2-1 gives the full variable domain: EAGVAQSPRYKIIEKRQSVAFWCNPISGHATLYWYQQILGQGPKLLIQFQNNGVVDDSQLPKDRFSAERLKGVDSTLKIQPAKLEDSAVYLCASSLRALDEQFFGPGTRLTVL.

This chain joins TRBV12-3 or TRBV12-4 and TRBJ1-2; D not certain. The CDR3 has 13 residues. V lost 3 bases and J 4 bases, leaving 9 bases between the germline ends. The CDR3 sequence is CASSFYSVYGYTF. In DNA form, the CDR3 reads TGTGCCAGCAGTTTCTACAGTGTCTATGGCTACACCTTC.

This chain uses TRBV28 with TRBJ2-4; 7 bases align to TRBD1. Trimming at V came to 7 bases and at J to 1 base, leaving 16 bases not matched to a gene. Germline CDR1 reads MDHEN; CDR2 reads SYDVKM. This CDR3 has 18 residues. The CDR3 here is CASTVQGVGIRAKNIQYF. The CDR3 bases are TGTGCCAGCACCGTGCAGGGGGTGGGGATTAGGGCCAAAAACATTCAGTACTTC.

The rearrangement links TRBV3-1 (or the pseudogene TRBV3-2) to TRBJ1-3, with 7 bases lining up with TRBD1. The CDR3 extends over 18 amino acids. From germline, CDR1 is LGHDT and CDR2 YNNKEL (reference sequence). The V and J ends lost 0 bases and 0 bases, in that order; junction bases with no gene match: 8. The CDR3 sequence: CASSQDVDRRYSGNTIYF. CDR3 coding DNA: TGTGCCAGCAGCCAAGATGTGGACAGGCGGTACTCTGGAAACACCATATATTTT.

The chain's CDR3 is CASSLRTGGPYEQYF. CDR3 DNA sequence: TGCGCCAGCAGCCTCCGGACAGGGGGACCCTACGAGCAGTACTTC. The rearrangement uses TRBV4-3 and TRBJ2-7; 10 nucleotides match TRBD1. Trimming cost V 4 bases and J 2 bases; bases outside gene matches: 5. CDR3 length equals 15 residues. Germline CDR1 LGHNA, CDR2 YSLEER.

V and J are TRBV7-2 and TRBJ2-2; 14 nucleotides align to TRBD2. This CDR3 comprises 17 residues. Germline trimming cut 2 bases from V and 7 bases from J; bases unmatched to any gene: 6. Germline V lookup: CDR1 SGHTA, CDR2 FQGNSA. As DNA, the CDR3 is TGTGCCAGCAGCTTACTTGGACTAGCGGGGGGAATCGGGGAGCTGTTTTTT. Its translation: CASSLLGLAGGIGELFF.

The rearrangement uses TRBV5-1 and TRBJ2-5; D is perhaps TRBD1 (6 bases). This CDR3 has 14 residues. V was trimmed by 3 bases and J by 1 base, leaving 10 bases between them. Germline V lookup: CDR1 SGHRS, CDR2 YFSETQ. CDR3 in DNA: TGCGCCAGCAGCTCCGGACAGATCCAAGAGACCCAGTACTTC. Protein sequence: CASSSGQIQETQYF.

The chain has TRBV5-1 and TRBJ2-7; 7 bases are shared with TRBD1. The CDR3 is 15 amino acids. Germline CDR1 reads SGHRS; CDR2 reads YFSETQ. V shed 1 base and J 4 bases; nucleotides not matched to a gene: 8. The CDR3 DNA follows: TGCGCCAGCAGCTTGTACGGGACAGAGCTATACGAGCAGTACTTC. It is translated as CASSLYGTELYEQYF.

CDR3 coding DNA: TGTGCCAGCAGTATTATAGGGGTGGGTGGCTACACCTTC. Translating it yields CASSIIGVGGYTF. The chain has TRBV28 and TRBJ1-2, with D maybe TRBD1 (5 bases). Germline V CDR1 and CDR2: MDHEN, SYDVKM. The V end was cut by 5 bases, the J end by 7 bases, with 14 bases between. CDR3 size: 13 residues.

This chain links TRBV11-2 with TRBJ2-7; 8 nucleotides align to TRBD1. With V trimmed by 5 bases and J by 3 bases, 3 bases remained unmatched. The CDR3 consists of 13 residues. Germline V CDR1 and CDR2: SGHAT, FQNNGV. The CDR3 sequence: CASSAGTGYEQYF. CDR3 bases: TGTGCCAGCAGCGCGGGGACAGGCTACGAGCAGTACTTC.

The V gene is TRBV5-1, the J gene TRBJ1-4, with TRBD1 matching 7 bases. CDR3 length: 14 residues. Looked up from germline, CDR1 is SGHRS and CDR2 is YFSETQ. After removal of 4 bases from V and 10 bases from J, the junction contained 10 bases not matched to a gene. CDR3: CASSLSTGFGKLFF. CDR3 nucleotide sequence: TGCGCCAGCAGCCTTTCGACAGGGTTCGGAAAACTGTTTTTT.

The J gene is TRBJ1-2, the V gene TRBV25-1; D gene ambiguous. V lost 3 bases to trimming and J lost 4 bases, with 6 bases between them. Per the germline V gene, CDR1 is MGHDK and CDR2 is SYGVNS. CDR3 size: 12 residues. The CDR3 DNA is TGTGCCAGCAGTGAGTACCCCTATGGCTACACCTTC. Its translation: CASSEYPYGYTF.

This clone was detected only once. V usage is TRBV5-8 and J usage is TRBJ2-3; 7 nucleotides match TRBD2. The V segment lost 0 bases and the J segment 3 bases; nucleotides outside the gene matches: 7. Germline V gene lookup returns CDR1 SGHTS and CDR2 YDEGEE. The CDR3 has 16 residues. DNA of the CDR3: TGTGCCAGCAGCTTGGTTGGGCAGGGAGGGACAGATACGCAGTATTTT. As protein: CASSLVGQGGTDTQYF.

V gene TRBV7-9 combines with J gene TRBJ1-4; tentative D call: TRBD1 (6 bases). The V end lost 8 bases, the J end lost 5 bases, and 12 bases lay between the germline ends. Per the germline V gene, CDR1 is SEHNR and CDR2 is FQNEAQ (reference sequence). This CDR3 region has 13 residues. The CDR3 DNA sequence: TGTGCCAGCCAACCCGGACAGAATGAAAAACTGTTTTTT. Translation: CASQPGQNEKLFF.

A single count supports this clone. J is TRBJ2-1 and V is TRBV7-2; TRBD2 aligns across 13 bases. V lost 0 bases, J lost 0 bases, and 5 bases stayed unmatched. CDR3 length: 19 residues. Germline CDR1 and CDR2: SGHTA and FQGNSA. DNA of the CDR3: TGTGCCAGCAGCTTAGCGATAGGACTAGCGGGGGCCTCCTACAATGAGCAGTTCTTC. Translated: CASSLAIGLAGASYNEQFF.

This chain uses TRBV30 with TRBJ2-5; unclear D gene. V was cut by 0 bases and J by 3 bases, with 2 bases left in between. The germline gives CDR1 GTSNPN, CDR2 SVGIG (reference sequence). The CDR3 has 11 residues. The CDR3 loop reads CAWSVEETQYF. CDR3 sequence (DNA): TGTGCCTGGAGTGTAGAAGAGACCCAGTACTTC.

The chain couples TRBV6-2 or TRBV6-3 to TRBJ1-2, with a weak D call TRBD1 (5 bases). The germline V gene has CDR1 MNHEY and CDR2 SVGEGT. The CDR3 consists of 14 residues. The V end lost 6 bases, the J end lost 8 bases, and 19 bases lay between the germline ends. CDR3 sequence: CASSLSRGVVGYTF. CDR3 sequence (DNA): TGTGCCAGCAGCCTGTCGCGGGGGGTCGTCGGCTACACCTTC.

The chain's CDR3 is CAIRTGATNYGYTF. DNA for the CDR3: TGTGCCATCAGGACAGGGGCTACGAACTATGGCTACACCTTC. V gene TRBV10-3 combines with J gene TRBJ1-2; 8 bases fit TRBD1. With V trimmed by 6 bases and J by 2 bases, 5 bases remained unmatched. The CDR3 runs to 14 residues. In germline, CDR1 is ENHRY, CDR2 SYGVKD.

The chain carries TRBV9 and TRBJ1-2; a possible D gene is TRBD1 (5 bases). The CDR3 contains 15 residues. Germline V lookup: CDR1 SGDLS, CDR2 YYNGEE. V dropped 0 bases and J dropped 6 bases, with 15 bases sitting between them. CDR3 nucleotide sequence: TGTGCCAGCAGCGTAGGGGGCCCGCCCCGGGATGGCTACACCTTC. As protein: CASSVGGPPRDGYTF.

This chain links TRBV23-1 with TRBJ2-2; D might be TRBD1 or TRBD2, each matching 6 bases. TRBV23-1 is designated an ORF whose function remains uncertain. CDR3 length: 17 amino acids. V lost 6 bases and J lost 4, with 21 bases in between. Written as DNA, the CDR3 is TGCGCCAGCAGCCCTTTAGGGGGGCTACCCTCCACCGGGGAGCTGTTTTTT. It yields the protein CASSPLGGLPSTGELFF.

J is TRBJ2-7 and V is TRBV7-9; TRBD2 matches 9 bases. Trimming cost V 5 bases and J 0 bases; bases outside gene matches: 14. Germline CDR1 and CDR2: SEHNR and FQNEAQ (reference sequence). The CDR3 covers 18 residues. CDR3 amino acids: CASSRYRTASGASYEQYF. DNA for the CDR3: TGTGCCAGCAGCCGCTATCGTACCGCTAGCGGGGCCTCCTACGAGCAGTACTTC.

Only one count was recorded for this clone. The chain is built from TRBV4-1 and TRBJ2-5, with D perhaps TRBD2 (6 bases). V was pared by 4 bases and J by 5 bases, with 11 bases between. This CDR3 region has 13 residues. CDR1 and CDR2 (germline): MGHRA, YSYEKL. CDR3 amino acids: CASSPGTVETQYF. CDR3 DNA sequence: TGCGCCAGCAGCCCGGGGACTGTCGAGACCCAGTACTTC.